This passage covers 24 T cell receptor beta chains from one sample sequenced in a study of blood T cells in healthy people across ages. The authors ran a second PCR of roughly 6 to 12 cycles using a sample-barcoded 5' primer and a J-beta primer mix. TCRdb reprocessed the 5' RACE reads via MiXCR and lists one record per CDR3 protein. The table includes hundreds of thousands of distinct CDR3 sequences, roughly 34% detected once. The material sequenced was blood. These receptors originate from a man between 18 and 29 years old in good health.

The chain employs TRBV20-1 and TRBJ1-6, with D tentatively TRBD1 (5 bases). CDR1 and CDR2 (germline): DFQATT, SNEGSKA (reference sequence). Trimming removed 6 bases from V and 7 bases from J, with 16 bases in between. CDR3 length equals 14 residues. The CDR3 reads CSASIGGHNSPLHF. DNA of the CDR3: TGCAGTGCCTCCATCGGAGGACACAATTCACCCCTCCACTTT.

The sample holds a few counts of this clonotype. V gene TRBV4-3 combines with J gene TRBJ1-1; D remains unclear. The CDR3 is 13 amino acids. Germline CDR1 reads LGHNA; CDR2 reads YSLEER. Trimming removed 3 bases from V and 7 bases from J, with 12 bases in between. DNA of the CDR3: TGCGCCAGCAGCCACCGACACGCCGATGAAGCTTTCTTT. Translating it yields CASSHRHADEAFF.

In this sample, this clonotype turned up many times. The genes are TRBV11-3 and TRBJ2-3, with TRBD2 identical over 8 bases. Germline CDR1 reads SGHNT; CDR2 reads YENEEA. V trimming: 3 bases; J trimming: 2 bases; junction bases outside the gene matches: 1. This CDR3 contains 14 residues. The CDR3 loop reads CASSFGGDTDTQYF. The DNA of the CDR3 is TGTGCCAGCAGCTTCGGGGGGGACACAGATACGCAGTATTTT.

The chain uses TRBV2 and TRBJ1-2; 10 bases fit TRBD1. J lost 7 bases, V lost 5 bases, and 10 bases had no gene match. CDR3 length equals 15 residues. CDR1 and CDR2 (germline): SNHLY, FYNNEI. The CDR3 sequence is CASSNLGDRGGGYTF. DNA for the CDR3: TGTGCCAGCAGTAACCTTGGGGACAGGGGAGGTGGCTACACCTTC. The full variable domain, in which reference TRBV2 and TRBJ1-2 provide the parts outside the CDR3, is EPEVTQTPSHQVTQMGQEVILRCVPISNHLYFYWYRQILGQKVEFLVSFYNNEISEKSEIFDDQFSVERPDGSNFTLKIRSTKLEDSAMYFCASSNLGDRGGGYTFGSGTRLTVV.

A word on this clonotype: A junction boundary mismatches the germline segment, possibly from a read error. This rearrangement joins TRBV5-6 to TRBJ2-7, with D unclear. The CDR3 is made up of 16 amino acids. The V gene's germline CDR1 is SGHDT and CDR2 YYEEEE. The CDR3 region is CASSLAGLASSHEQYF. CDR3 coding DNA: TGTGCCAGCAGCTTGGCCGGGCTCGCGAGCTCCCACGAGCAGTACTTC.

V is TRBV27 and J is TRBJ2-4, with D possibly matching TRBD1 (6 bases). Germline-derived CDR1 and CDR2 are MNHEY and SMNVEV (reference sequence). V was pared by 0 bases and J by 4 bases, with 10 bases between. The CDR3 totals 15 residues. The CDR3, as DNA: TGTGCCAGCAGTTTATCACTGGGGACAAAAAACATTCAGTACTTC. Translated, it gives CASSLSLGTKNIQYF.

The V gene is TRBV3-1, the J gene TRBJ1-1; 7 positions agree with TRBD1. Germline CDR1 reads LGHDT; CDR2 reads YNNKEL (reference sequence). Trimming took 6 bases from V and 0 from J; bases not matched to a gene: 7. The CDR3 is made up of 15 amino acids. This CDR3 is CASRRTGRMNTEAFF. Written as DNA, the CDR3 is TGTGCCAGCAGGCGGACAGGCCGAATGAACACTGAAGCTTTCTTT.

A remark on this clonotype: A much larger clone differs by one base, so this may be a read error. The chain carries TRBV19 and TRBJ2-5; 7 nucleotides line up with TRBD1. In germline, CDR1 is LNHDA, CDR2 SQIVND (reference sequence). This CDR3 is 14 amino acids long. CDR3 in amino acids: CVSSRDRTQETQYF. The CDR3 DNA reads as TGTGTCAGTAGTAGGGACAGAACCCAAGAGACCCAGTACTTC.

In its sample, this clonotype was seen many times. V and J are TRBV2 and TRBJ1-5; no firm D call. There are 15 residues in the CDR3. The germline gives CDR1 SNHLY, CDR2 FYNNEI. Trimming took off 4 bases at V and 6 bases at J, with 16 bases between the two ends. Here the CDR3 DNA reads TGTGCCAGCAGTGCCCCGGCTCGATCAGGTCAGCCCCAGCATTTT. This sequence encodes CASSAPARSGQPQHF. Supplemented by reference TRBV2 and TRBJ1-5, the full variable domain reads EPEVTQTPSHQVTQMGQEVILRCVPISNHLYFYWYRQILGQKVEFLVSFYNNEISEKSEIFDDQFSVERPDGSNFTLKIRSTKLEDSAMYFCASSAPARSGQPQHFGDGTRLSIL.

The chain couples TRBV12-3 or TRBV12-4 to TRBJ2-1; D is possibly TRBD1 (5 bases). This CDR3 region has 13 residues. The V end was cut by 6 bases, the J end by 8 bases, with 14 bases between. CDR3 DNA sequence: TGTGCCAGCAGAATAGGGGTACTGGATGAGCAGTTCTTC. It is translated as CASRIGVLDEQFF.

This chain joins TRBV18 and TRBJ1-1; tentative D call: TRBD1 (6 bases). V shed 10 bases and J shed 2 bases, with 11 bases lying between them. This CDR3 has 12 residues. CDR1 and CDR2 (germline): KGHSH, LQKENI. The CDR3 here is CATGQINTEAFF. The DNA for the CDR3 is TGTGCCACTGGACAGATCAACACTGAAGCTTTCTTT.

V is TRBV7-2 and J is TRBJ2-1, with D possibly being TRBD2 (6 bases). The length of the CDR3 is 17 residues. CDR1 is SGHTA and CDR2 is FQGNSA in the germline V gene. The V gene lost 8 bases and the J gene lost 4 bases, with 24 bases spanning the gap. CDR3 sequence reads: CASRKDKAVGTYNEQFF. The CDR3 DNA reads TGTGCCAGCCGAAAAGATAAAGCTGTAGGGACTTACAATGAGCAGTTCTTC.

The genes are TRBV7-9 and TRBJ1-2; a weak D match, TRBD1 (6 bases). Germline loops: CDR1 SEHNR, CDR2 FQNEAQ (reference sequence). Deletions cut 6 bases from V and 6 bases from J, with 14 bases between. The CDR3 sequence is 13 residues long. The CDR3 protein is CASSPDSSHGYTF. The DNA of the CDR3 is TGTGCCAGCAGTCCGGACAGTAGCCATGGCTACACCTTC.

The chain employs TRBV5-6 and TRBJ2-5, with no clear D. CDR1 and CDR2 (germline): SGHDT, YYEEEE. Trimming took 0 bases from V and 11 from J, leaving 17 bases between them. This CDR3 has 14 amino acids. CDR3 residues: CASSLGSSSYGQYF. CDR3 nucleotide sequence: TGTGCCAGCAGCTTGGGTTCGAGCTCCTACGGGCAGTACTTC.

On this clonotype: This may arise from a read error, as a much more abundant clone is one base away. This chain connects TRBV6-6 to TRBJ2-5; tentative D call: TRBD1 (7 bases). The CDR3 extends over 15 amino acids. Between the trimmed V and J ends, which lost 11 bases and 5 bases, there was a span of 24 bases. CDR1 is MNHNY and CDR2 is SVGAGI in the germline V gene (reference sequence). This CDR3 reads CAGWFGGGMRETQYF. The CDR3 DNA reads TGTGCCGGCTGGTTTGGAGGGGGCATGCGGGAGACCCAGTACTTC.

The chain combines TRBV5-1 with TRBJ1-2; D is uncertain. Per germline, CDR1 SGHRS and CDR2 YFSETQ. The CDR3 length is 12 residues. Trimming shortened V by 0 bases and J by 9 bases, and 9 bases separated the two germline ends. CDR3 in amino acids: CASSLVQRSYTF. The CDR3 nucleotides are TGCGCCAGCAGCTTGGTCCAGAGGAGCTACACCTTC. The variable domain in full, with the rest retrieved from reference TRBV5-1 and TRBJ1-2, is KAGVTQTPRYLIKTRGQQVTLSCSPISGHRSVSWYQQTPGQGLQFLFEYFSETQRNKGNFPGRFSGRQFSNSRSEMNVSTLELGDSALYLCASSLVQRSYTFGSGTRLTVV.

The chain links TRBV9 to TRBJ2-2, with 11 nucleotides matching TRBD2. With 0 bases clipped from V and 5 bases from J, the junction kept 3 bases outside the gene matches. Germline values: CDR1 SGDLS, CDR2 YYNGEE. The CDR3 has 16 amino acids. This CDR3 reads CASSVAPSGGTGELFF. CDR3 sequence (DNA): TGTGCCAGCAGCGTAGCCCCTAGCGGGGGGACCGGGGAGCTGTTTTTT.

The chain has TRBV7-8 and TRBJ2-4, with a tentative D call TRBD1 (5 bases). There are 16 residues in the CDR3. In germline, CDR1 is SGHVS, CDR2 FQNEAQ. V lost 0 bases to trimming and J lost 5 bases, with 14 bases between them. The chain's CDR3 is CASSLAPRESENIQYF. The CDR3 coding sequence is TGTGCCAGCAGCTTAGCCCCCAGGGAATCCGAAAACATTCAGTACTTC.

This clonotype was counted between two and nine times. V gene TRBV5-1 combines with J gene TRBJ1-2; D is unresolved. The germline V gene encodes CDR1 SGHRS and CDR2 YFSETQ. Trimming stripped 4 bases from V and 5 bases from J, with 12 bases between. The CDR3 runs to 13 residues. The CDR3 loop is CASSLEVEYGYTF. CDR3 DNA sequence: TGCGCCAGCAGCCTCGAGGTGGAATATGGCTACACCTTC.

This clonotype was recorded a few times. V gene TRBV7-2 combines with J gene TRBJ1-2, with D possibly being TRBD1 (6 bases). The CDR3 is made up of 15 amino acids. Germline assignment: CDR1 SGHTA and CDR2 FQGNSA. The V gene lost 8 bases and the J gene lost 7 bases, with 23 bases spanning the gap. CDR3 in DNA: TGTGCCAGCTCCCCCGGGGTTCAGGGGTGGAGTGGCTACACCTTC. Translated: CASSPGVQGWSGYTF.

Here the CDR3 reads CSARHRPGQGSPTDTQYF. CDR3 DNA: TGCAGTGCTAGACATCGGCCGGGACAGGGAAGTCCCACAGATACGCAGTATTTT. The J gene is TRBJ2-3, the V gene TRBV20-1, with TRBD1 matching 9 bases. V dropped 2 bases and J dropped 2; count of bases not matched to a gene: 14. CDR1 and CDR2 (germline): DFQATT, SNEGSKA (reference sequence). CDR3 length: 18 amino acids.

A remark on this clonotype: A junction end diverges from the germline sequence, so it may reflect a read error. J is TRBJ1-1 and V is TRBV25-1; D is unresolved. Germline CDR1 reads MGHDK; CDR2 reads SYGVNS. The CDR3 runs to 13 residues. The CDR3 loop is CASRGDLNTDAFF. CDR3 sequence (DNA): TGTGCCAGCAGGGGAGACCTGAACACTGACGCTTTCTTT. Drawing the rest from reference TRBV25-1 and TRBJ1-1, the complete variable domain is EADIYQTPRYLVIGTGKKITLECSQTMGHDKMYWYQQDPGMELHLIHYSYGVNSTEKGDLSSESTVSRIRTEHFPLTLESARPSHTSQYLCASRGDLNTDAFFGQGTRLTVV.

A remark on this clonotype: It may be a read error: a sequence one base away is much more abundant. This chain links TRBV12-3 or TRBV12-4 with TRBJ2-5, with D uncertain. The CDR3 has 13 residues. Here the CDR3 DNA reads TGTGCCGGCAGTTTAGACCTCTCGGAGACCCAGTACTTC. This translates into CAGSLDLSETQYF.

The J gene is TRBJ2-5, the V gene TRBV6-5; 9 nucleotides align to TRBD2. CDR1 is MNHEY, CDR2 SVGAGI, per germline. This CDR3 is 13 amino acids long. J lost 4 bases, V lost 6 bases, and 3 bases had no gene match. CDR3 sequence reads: CASSQTSGETQYF. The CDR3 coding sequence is TGTGCCAGCAGCCAGACTAGCGGAGAGACCCAGTACTTC.